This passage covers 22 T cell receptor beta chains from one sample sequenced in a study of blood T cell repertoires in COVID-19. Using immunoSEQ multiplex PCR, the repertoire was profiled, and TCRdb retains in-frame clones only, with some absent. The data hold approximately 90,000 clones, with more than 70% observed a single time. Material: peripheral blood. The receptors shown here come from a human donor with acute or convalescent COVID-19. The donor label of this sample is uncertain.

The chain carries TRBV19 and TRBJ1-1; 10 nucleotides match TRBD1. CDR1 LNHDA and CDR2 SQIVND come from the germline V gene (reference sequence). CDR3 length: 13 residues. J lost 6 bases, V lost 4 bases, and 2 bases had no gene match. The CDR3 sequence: CASSRDRGAEAFF. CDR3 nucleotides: TGTGCCAGTAGTAGGGACAGGGGAGCTGAAGCTTTCTTT.

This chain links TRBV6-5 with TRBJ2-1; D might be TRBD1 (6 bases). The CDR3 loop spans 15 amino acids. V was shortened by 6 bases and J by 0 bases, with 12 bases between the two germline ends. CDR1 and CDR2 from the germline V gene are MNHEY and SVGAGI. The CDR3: CASRGGQSSYNEQFF. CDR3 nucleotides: TGTGCCAGCAGAGGAGGACAGAGCTCCTACAATGAGCAGTTCTTC.

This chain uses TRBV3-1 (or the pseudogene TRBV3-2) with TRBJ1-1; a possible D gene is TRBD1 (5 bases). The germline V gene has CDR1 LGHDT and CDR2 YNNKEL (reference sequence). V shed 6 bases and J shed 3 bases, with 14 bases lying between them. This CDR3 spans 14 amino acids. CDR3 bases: TGTGCCAGCAGTCACAGGAAGTCCGACACTGAAGCTTTCTTT. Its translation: CASSHRKSDTEAFF.

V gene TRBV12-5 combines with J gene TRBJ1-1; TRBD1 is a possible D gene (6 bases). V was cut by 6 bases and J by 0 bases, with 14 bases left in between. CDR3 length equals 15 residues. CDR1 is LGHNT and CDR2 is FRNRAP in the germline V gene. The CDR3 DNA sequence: TGTGCTAGTGGGCCGAGGGGGATTCTGAACACTGAAGCTTTCTTT. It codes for CASGPRGILNTEAFF.

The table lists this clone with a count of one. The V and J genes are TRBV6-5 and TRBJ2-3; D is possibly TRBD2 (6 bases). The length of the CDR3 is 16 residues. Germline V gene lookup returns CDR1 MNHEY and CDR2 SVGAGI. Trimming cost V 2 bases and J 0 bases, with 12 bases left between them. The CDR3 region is CASSYRWRGSTDTQYF. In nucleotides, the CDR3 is TGTGCCAGCAGTTACCGGTGGCGGGGAAGCACAGATACGCAGTATTTT.

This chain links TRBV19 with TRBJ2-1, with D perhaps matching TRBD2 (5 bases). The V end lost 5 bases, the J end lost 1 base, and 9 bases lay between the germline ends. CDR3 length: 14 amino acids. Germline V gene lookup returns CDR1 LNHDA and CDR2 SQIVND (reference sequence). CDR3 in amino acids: CASSPAGSYNEQFF. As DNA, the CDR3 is TGTGCCAGTAGTCCCGCGGGTTCCTACAATGAGCAGTTCTTC.

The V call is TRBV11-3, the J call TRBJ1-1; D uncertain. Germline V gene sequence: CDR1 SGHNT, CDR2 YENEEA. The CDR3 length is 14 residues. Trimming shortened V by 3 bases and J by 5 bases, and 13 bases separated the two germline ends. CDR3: CASSFGRVGTEAFF. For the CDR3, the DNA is TGTGCCAGCAGCTTTGGGAGGGTAGGGACTGAAGCTTTCTTT.

The CDR3 region is CASNRGIGQPQHF. Here the CDR3 DNA reads TGTGCCAGTAACAGGGGTATAGGTCAGCCCCAGCATTTT. The chain couples TRBV19 to TRBJ1-5; TRBD1 aligns across 7 bases. V was clipped by 7 bases and J by 6 bases; unmatched bases: 6. Germline values: CDR1 LNHDA, CDR2 SQIVND (reference sequence). CDR3 length: 13 residues.

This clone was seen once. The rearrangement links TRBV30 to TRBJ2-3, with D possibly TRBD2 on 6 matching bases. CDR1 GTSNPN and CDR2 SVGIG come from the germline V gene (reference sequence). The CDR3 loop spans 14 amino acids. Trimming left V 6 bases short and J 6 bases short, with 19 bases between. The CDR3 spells CACTAGPLGDTQYF. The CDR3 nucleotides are TGTGCCTGCACGGCGGGACCCCTCGGGGATACGCAGTATTTT.

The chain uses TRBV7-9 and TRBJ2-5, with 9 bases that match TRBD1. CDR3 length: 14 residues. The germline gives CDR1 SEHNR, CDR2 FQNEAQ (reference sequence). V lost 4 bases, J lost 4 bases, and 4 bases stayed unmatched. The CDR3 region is CASSSGTGRETQYF. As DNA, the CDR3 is TGTGCCAGCAGCTCAGGGACAGGGAGAGAGACCCAGTACTTC.

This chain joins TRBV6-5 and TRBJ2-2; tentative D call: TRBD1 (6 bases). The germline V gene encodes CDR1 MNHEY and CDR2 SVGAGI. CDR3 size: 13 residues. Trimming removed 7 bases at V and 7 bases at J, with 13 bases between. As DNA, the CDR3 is TGTGCCAGCATCACAGGGTTATACGGGGAGCTGTTTTTT. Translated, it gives CASITGLYGELFF.

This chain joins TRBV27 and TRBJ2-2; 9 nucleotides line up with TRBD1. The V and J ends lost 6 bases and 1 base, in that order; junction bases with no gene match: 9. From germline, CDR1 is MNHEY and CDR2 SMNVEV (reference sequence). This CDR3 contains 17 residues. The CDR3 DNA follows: TGTGCCAGCAGCAGACCCCCGGGACAGGGGAACACCGGGGAGCTGTTTTTT. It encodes CASSRPPGQGNTGELFF.

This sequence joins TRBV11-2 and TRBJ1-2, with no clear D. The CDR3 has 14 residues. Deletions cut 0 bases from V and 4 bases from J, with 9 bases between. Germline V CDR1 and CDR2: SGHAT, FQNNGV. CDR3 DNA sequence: TGTGCCAGCAGCTTAGATCCAGTTTCCTATGGCTACACCTTC. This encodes CASSLDPVSYGYTF.

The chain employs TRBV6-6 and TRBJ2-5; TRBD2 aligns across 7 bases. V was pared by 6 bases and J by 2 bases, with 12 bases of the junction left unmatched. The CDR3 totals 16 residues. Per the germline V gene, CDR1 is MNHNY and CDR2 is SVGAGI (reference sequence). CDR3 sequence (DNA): TGTGCCAGCAGAGACGAGAAGCGGGGACGGCAAGAGACCCAGTACTTC. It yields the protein CASRDEKRGRQETQYF.

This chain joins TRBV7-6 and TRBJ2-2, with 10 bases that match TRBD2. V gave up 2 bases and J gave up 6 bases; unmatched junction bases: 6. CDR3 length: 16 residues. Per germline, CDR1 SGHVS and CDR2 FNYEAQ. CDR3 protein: CASSLRAGGLAGELFF. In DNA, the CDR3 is TGTGCCAGCAGCTTAAGAGCGGGGGGGCTTGCCGGGGAGCTGTTTTTT.

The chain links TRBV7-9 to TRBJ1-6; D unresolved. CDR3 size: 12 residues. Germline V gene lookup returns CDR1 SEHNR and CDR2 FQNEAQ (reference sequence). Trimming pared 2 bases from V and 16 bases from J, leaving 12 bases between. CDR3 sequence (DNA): TGTGCCAGCAGCTTATCTTCCCAGATTCTCCACTTT. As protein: CASSLSSQILHF.

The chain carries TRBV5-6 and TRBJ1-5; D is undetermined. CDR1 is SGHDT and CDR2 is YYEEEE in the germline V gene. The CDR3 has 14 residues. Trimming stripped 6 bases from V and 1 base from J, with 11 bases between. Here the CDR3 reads CASTAGRSNQPQHF. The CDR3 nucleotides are TGTGCCAGCACTGCCGGCAGGAGCAATCAGCCCCAGCATTTT.

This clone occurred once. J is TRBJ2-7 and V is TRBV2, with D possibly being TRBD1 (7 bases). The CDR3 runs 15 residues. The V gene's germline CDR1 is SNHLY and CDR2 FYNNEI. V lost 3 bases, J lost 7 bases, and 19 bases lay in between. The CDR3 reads CASSDSGGQSQEQYF. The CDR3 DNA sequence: TGTGCCAGCAGTGACTCCGGGGGACAGTCGCAGGAGCAGTACTTC.

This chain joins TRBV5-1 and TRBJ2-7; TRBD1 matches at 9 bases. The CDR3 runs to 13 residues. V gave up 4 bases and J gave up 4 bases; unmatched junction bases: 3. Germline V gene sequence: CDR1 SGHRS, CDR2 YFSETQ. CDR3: CASSVTGGYEQYF. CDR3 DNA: TGCGCCAGCAGCGTGACAGGGGGATACGAGCAGTACTTC.

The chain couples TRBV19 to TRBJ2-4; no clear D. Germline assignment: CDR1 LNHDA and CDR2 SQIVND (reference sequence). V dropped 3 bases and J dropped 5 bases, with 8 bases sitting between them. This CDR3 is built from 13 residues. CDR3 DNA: TGTGCCAGTAGTATCCGCGTGGAAAACATTCAGTACTTC. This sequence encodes CASSIRVENIQYF.

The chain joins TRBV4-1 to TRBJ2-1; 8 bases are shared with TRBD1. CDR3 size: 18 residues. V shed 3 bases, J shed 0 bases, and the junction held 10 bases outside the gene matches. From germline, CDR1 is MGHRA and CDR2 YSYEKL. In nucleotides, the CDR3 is TGCGCCAGCAGCCACCAAAAGCGGACAGGGAACTCCTACAATGAGCAGTTCTTC. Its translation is CASSHQKRTGNSYNEQFF.

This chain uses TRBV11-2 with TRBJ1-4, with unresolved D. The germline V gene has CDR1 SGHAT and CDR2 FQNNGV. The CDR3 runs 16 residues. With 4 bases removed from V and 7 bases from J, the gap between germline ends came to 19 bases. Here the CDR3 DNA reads TGTGCCAGCAGCTCCCCCACGCGGGCGGGAAGTGAAAAACTGTTTTTT. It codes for CASSSPTRAGSEKLFF.